This T cell receptor (beta chain) is drawn from a study of vaccination effects on CD4 cells after COVID-19. In the study overall: Relative to the second dose, post-vaccine samples were obtained a median of 72 days later. Overall study findings and caveats: Common cold coronavirus cross-reactivity was shown by only 1 of 255 vaccine-induced clones in healthy vaccinees.

Sequencing was performed with immunoSEQ multiplex PCR; in TCRdb, only in-frame clones are kept and a portion is missing. The sample has roughly 30,000 clones; 70% to 85% are singletons. For this clone: What it binds is unknown.

The CDR3 spans 15 residues. Germline-derived CDR1 and CDR2 are SGHRS and YFSETQ. V was trimmed by 0 bases and J by 5 bases, leaving 11 bases between them. Scientists isolated CD4+ T cells after an approximately 10-day culture period ended. Vaccine administered to participants consisted of two doses of either BNT162b2 or mRNA-1273. At days 3 and 7, half of the medium was exchanged for IL-2 medium. The clonotype comes from a human donor who received a COVID-19 vaccine. This chain uses TRBV5-1 with TRBJ1-4, with a tentative D call TRBD1 (6 bases). The sequencing here drew on CD4+ T cells from PBMCs cultured without peptide, taken after COVID-19 vaccination. This CDR3 is CASSLGGGRNEKLFF. In nucleotides, the CDR3 is TGCGCCAGCAGCTTGGGCGGGGGGCGAAATGAAAAACTGTTTTTT.